This T cell receptor beta chain stems from a study of T-cell reconstitution after alpha-beta-depleted transplantation in children. Trimming pared 0 bases from V and 0 bases from J, leaving 12 bases between. The CDR3 is 16 amino acids. Germline CDR1 MNHEY, CDR2 SVGAGI. Molecular barcoding with unique molecular identifiers was used for the TCRbeta library. One entry per CDR3 protein, called by TCRdb with MiXCR from the PCR reads. Of about 900,000 distinct CDR3 sequences in the sample, roughly 29% were seen once. This clonotype showed up just once. The clonotype originates from a boy younger than two who had a stem cell transplant for SCID, so the T cells may come from the graft donor. J is TRBJ2-7 and V is TRBV6-5; no reliable D call. Specimen: PBMCs, mostly from graft donor cells, collected 360 days after TCRalphabeta/CD19-depleted stem cell transplant. The DNA of the CDR3 is TGTGCCAGCAGTTACTCGGTAGGGCCAACCTCCTACGAGCAGTACTTC. Residues: CASSYSVGPTSYEQYF.